The sequence of this T cell receptor beta chain was determined in a study of T cells in Graves' hyperthyroidism and ophthalmopathy. Study overall: Prior to any treatment, at the point of initial diagnosis, peripheral blood was collected.

Study-level results: The blood repertoire included most of the expanded thyroid clonotypes above 0.001. Ophthalmopathy was distinguished from stable hyperthyroidism by 13 V-J signatures.

The V gene's germline CDR1 is SGHAT and CDR2 FQNNGV. The V end was cut by 3 bases, the J end by 0 bases, with 12 bases between. The CDR3 totals 16 residues. Amplified regions were TCR beta CDR3 sequences from RNA transcripts. The TCR CDR3 first-round RT-PCR relied on the HTBI primer set. In TCRdb, the multiplex PCR reads were re-called with MiXCR into one record per CDR3 protein. The sample yields more than 550,000 distinct CDR3 sequences, around 16% seen once. This clonotype came up many times. The antigen remains undetermined. V is TRBV11-2 and J is TRBJ2-1, with a tentative D call TRBD2 (6 bases). The sequencing input was blood. The source is a man aged 50 to 60 with Graves' hyperthyroidism. The CDR3 DNA is TGTGCCAGCAGCTTTCCCCGGGGGAGCTCCTACAATGAGCAGTTCTTC. Translation gives CASSFPRGSSYNEQFF.